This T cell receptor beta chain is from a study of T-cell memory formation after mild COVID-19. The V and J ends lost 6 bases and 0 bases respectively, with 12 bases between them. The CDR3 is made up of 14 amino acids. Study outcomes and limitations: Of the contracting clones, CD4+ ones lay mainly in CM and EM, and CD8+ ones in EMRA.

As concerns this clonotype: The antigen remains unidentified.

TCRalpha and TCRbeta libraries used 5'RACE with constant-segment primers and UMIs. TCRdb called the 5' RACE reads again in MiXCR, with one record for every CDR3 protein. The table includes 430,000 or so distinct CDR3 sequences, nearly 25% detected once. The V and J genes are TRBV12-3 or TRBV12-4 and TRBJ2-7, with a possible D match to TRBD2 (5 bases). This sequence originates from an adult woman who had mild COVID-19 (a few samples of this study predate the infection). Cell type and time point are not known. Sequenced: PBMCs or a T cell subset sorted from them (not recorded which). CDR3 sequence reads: CASSSSRSSYEQYF. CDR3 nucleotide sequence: TGTGCCAGCAGCTCTAGCCGCAGCTCCTACGAGCAGTACTTC.